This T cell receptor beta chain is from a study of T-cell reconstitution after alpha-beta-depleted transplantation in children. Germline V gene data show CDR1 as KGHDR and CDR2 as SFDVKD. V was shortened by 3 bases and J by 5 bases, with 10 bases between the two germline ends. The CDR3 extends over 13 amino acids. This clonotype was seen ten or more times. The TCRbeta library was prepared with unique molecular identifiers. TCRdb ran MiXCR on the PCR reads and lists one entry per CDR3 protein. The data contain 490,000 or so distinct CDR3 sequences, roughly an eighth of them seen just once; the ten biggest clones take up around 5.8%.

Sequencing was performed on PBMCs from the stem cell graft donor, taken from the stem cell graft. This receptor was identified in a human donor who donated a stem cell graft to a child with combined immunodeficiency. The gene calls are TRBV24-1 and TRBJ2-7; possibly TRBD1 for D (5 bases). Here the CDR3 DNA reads TGTGCCACCAGTGATGCAGGGATCAACGAGCAGTACTTC. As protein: CATSDAGINEQYF.